The next 6 T cell receptor beta chains were all read from a single sample in a study of blood T cell repertoires in COVID-19. TCRdb's table, derived via immunoSEQ multiplex PCR, lists solely in-frame clones and lacks some. The data hold about 300,000 clones, with around nine tenths observed a single time. Sequences were obtained from PBMCs or T cells enriched from blood (not recorded which). These receptors originate from a man in his sixties who had recovered from COVID-19.

This clone appeared once. The genes are TRBV24-1 and TRBJ2-3; 9 nucleotides agree with TRBD2. Germline V lookup: CDR1 KGHDR, CDR2 SFDVKD. The CDR3 is 15 amino acids. J lost 4 bases, V lost 0 bases, and 1 base had no gene match. CDR3 in amino acids: CATSDLEREADTQYF. CDR3 in DNA: TGTGCCACCAGTGATTTGGAGCGGGAGGCAGATACGCAGTATTTT.

The CDR3 spells CASTLQGGWTEAFF. Written as DNA, the CDR3 is TGTGCCAGCACGCTTCAGGGGGGCTGGACTGAAGCTTTCTTT. V and J are TRBV28 and TRBJ1-1, with 7 positions matching TRBD1. V shed 7 bases, J shed 5 bases, and the junction held 10 bases outside the gene matches. The CDR3 runs to 14 residues. Per germline, CDR1 MDHEN and CDR2 SYDVKM.

The V gene is TRBV6-5, the J gene TRBJ1-1, with TRBD1 matching 10 bases. V shed 1 base, J shed 5 bases, and the junction held 7 bases outside the gene matches. CDR3 length: 16 residues. CDR1 is MNHEY and CDR2 is SVGAGI in the germline V gene. The CDR3 here is CASSYYGWTGGTEAFF. CDR3 sequence (DNA): TGTGCCAGCAGTTACTATGGTTGGACAGGGGGGACTGAAGCTTTCTTT.

Turning to this clone: Germline is not matched at one junction end, which may reflect a read error. The chain links TRBV7-7 to TRBJ1-6; D uncertain. The CDR3 extends over 17 amino acids. Germline lookup yields CDR1 SSHAT and CDR2 FNYEAQ (reference sequence). The DNA of the CDR3 is TGTGCTAGCAGCTTCCGGACGGGGATCTCCTATAATTCACCCCTCCACTTT. Translating gives CASSFRTGISYNSPLHF. Complete variable domain (other parts from reference TRBV7-7 and TRBJ1-6): GAGVSQSPRYKVTKRGQDVTLRCDPISSHATLYWYQQALGQGPEFLTYFNYEAQPDKSGLPSDRFSAERPEGSISTLTIQRTEQRDSAMYRCASSFRTGISYNSPLHFGNGTRLTVT.

The chain joins TRBV11-2 to TRBJ1-4, with TRBD1 matching 7 bases. The germline CDR1 and CDR2 sequences are SGHAT and FQNNGV. CDR3 length: 14 amino acids. J was trimmed by 2 bases and V by 3 bases; bases with no gene match: 0. The CDR3 is CASSLTGTNEKLFF. The CDR3 DNA sequence: TGTGCCAGCAGCTTGACAGGGACTAATGAAAAACTGTTTTTT.

The chain has TRBV24-1 and TRBJ2-7; 7 bases map to TRBD1. CDR1 KGHDR and CDR2 SFDVKD come from the germline V gene. The length of the CDR3 is 14 residues. Germline trimming cut 4 bases from V and 7 bases from J; bases unmatched to any gene: 9. The CDR3 DNA is TGTGCCACCAGTGACACCAGACAGGGTGGGGAGCAGTACTTC. It specifies CATSDTRQGGEQYF.